This T cell receptor beta chain was captured by sequencing in a study of CD8+CD57+ T cells in acquired aplastic anemia (dated by TCRdb to between 2017 and 2018). At the level of the whole study: DNA extracted from sorted CD4+ and CD8+ cells had a mean of approximately 3 ug, with a range of about 0.19 to 30 ug. CD8+CD57+ expansion was defined as a frequency above the mean frequency observed in healthy subjects. Summary of the overall study and its limitations: About 30 CD8+ CDR3 sequences were found in both patients and controls but appeared to be highly expressed in patients and within the immunodominant clones of the patients. CD8+ Simpson's diversity did not differ significantly between patients and healthy controls (P=0.060).

Its CDR3 holds 18 amino acids, cysteine through phenylalanine. Of all the DNA, just the CDR3 is kept, 54 bases in frame from base 1. CDR1 and CDR2 are drawn from the germline V gene: MNHEY, SVGAGI. The V end gives up 4 bases and the J end 5 bases, leaving 16 bases in the junction not matched to a gene. In the case of this clonotype: Its antigen is not yet known. Nothing much larger sits one base from this clone, and base qualities are not available.

Profiling of TCR beta VDJ combinations and CDR3 sequences used genomic DNA as the template. An Illumina HiSeq 2000 was the platform used for TCR repertoire sequencing. As for how the authors treated the data: TRBV/TRBJ rearrangement plots, CDR3 size and DJ length profiles, and Simpson's diversity index were used to assess repertoires. The most abundant DNA sequence in the deep sequencing data was taken as the immunodominant clone. CDR3 amino acid sequences were checked for sharing between subjects and were compared against published repertoires and the VDJdb database. Through fastp at Q25 and MiXCR, TCRdb rebuilt clones from the public reads, retaining in-frame beta chains. CDR3 protein duplicates are merged, each entry listing the most common genes and DNA. TCRdb's processing, not the authors' own work, is the source of the V and J calls. The sample table holds over 250,000 distinct CDR3 sequences, of which 45% to 65% were seen once. The top ten clonotypes cover 1.3% of the sample.

Expansion of CD8+CD57+ cells had been shown by flow cytometry in the patients chosen for sequencing. Severe acquired aplastic anemia was diagnosed in all patients according to International Study of Aplastic Anemia and Agranulocytosis and Camitta criteria. No therapy had been received by the patients at the time of blood sampling. In the study, sorted CD4+ and CD8+ blood T cells from patients with severe aplastic anemia and from healthy subjects underwent deep sequencing of TCR repertoires. Patients were enrolled in the USA under clinicaltrials.gov protocols 00001620, 01623167, 00001397, 00071045, 00081523 and 00961064. Ficoll-Paque density gradient centrifugation was used to isolate peripheral blood mononuclear cells. Before DNA extraction, CD4+ and CD8+ T cells were sorted by FACS or by magnetic beads.

The TCR comes from a human donor with aplastic anemia. Sequenced sample: sorted CD4+, CD8+, or CD8+CD57+ T cells (not recorded which) from PBMCs. This chain joins TRBV6-5 to TRBJ2-7; 11 central bases correspond to TRBD2. The CDR3 protein: CASSSRGSLAGGGHEQYF. The bases read TGTGCCAGCAGTTCCCGGGGCAGCCTAGCGGGAGGTGGCCACGAGCAGTACTTC.